This TCR beta chain was obtained from a study of identical twins' blood T cells. A previously described protocol, modified, built RNA-based TCR cDNA libraries. TCRdb re-called the 5' RACE reads through MiXCR, storing one row per CDR3 protein. This table holds 350,000 to 400,000 distinct CDR3 sequences, more than 25% found once. Study-level points and caveats: Out-of-frame TCRbeta clonotypes reportedly had markedly more similar V usage in twins than unrelated donors.

This clonotype was observed at least ten times. The antigen is unknown. This receptor was identified in a woman aged 18 to 55 in good health. The sequenced sample was PBMCs.

In nucleotides, the CDR3 is TGTGCCAGTAGTACGTCCTCGGCTGGAAACACCATATATTTT. As protein: CASSTSSAGNTIYF. The gene calls are TRBV19 and TRBJ1-3, with D unclear. The V and J ends lost 4 bases and 2 bases respectively, with 9 bases between them. The CDR3 consists of 14 residues. Looked up from germline, CDR1 is LNHDA and CDR2 is SQIVND (reference sequence). The variable domain in full, with the rest retrieved from reference TRBV19 and TRBJ1-3, is DGGITQSPKYLFRKEGQNVTLSCEQNLNHDAMYWYRQDPGQGLRLIYYSQIVNDFQKGDIAEGYSVSREKKESFPLTVTSAQKNPTAFYLCASSTSSAGNTIYFGEGSWLTVV.